These 21 T cell receptor beta chains share one sample of origin, sequenced in a study of OX40 agonist ivuxolimab in advanced cancers. Receptor amplification or capture employed the immunoSEQ multiplex PCR assay. Not all clones reach the TCRdb copy of this immuneACCESS table, which keeps in-frame sequences only. Checked studies attribute under half of the gap to unresolved V genes and leave the rest unexplained. A total of approximately 89,000 clones appear in this sample, around 87% of them only once. The ten largest clones represent over 0.3% of the sample. This sample comprised CD4+ or CD8+ T cells sorted from blood, obtained in a trial of the OX40 agonist ivuxolimab. These receptors originate from an adult with an advanced solid tumor such as melanoma, head and neck, liver or kidney cancer.

The chain has TRBV15 and TRBJ1-5; D remains ambiguous. Germline loops: CDR1 LNHNV, CDR2 YYDKDF (reference sequence). Trimming took off 1 base at V and 6 bases at J, with 13 bases between the two ends. The CDR3 is made up of 15 amino acids. CDR3 coding DNA: TGTGCCACCAGCAGAGGAGGTGAGCGGGGTCAGCCCCAGCATTTT. It translates to CATSRGGERGQPQHF.

The chain carries TRBV4-3 and TRBJ1-1, with D unclear. The germline CDR1 and CDR2 sequences are LGHNA and YSLEER. Trimming took off 0 bases at V and 4 bases at J, with 12 bases between the two ends. This CDR3 is built from 15 residues. In nucleotides, the CDR3 is TGCGCCAGCAGCCAAGATCGCGCGAGGAGCACTGAAGCTTTCTTT. Amino acid sequence: CASSQDRARSTEAFF.

This clone was seen only a few times. V is TRBV11-2 and J is TRBJ2-7, with 8 bases aligning to TRBD1. The germline gives CDR1 SGHAT, CDR2 FQNNGV. CDR3 size: 15 residues. V was pared by 2 bases and J by 3 bases, with 6 bases of the junction left unmatched. The CDR3 DNA sequence: TGTGCCAGCAGCTTAACCGGGACAGGACGCTACGAGCAGTACTTC. It specifies CASSLTGTGRYEQYF.

The CDR3 region has the DNA TGTGCCAGCAGCTTAGAGACAGCGTCAAGTGGCTACACCTTC. As protein: CASSLETASSGYTF. The rearrangement links TRBV11-2 to TRBJ1-2; a weak D match, TRBD1 (5 bases). There are 14 residues in the CDR3. Germline CDR1 reads SGHAT; CDR2 reads FQNNGV. The V end lost 0 bases, the J end lost 7 bases, and 12 bases lay between the germline ends. Looking up the rest from reference TRBV11-2 and TRBJ1-2 gives the full variable domain: EAGVAQSPRYKIIEKRQSVAFWCNPISGHATLYWYQQILGQGPKLLIQFQNNGVVDDSQLPKDRFSAERLKGVDSTLKIQPAKLEDSAVYLCASSLETASSGYTFGSGTRLTVV.

The J gene is TRBJ2-3, the V gene TRBV6-1; possibly TRBD2 for D (5 bases). Trimming removed 6 bases at V and 2 bases at J, with 6 bases between. The CDR3 contains 12 residues. Germline assignment: CDR1 MNHNS and CDR2 SASEGT. CDR3 sequence: CASRGDTDTQYF. In DNA, the CDR3 is TGTGCCAGCAGGGGAGACACAGATACGCAGTATTTT.

This clone has a handful of counts. For the CDR3, the DNA is TGTGCCAGCAGCTTGGTCCTACGGGAGGGAAGGGAGCCCCAGCATTTT. This codes for CASSLVLREGREPQHF. J is TRBJ1-5 and V is TRBV5-4, with unresolved D. The length of the CDR3 is 16 residues. CDR1 and CDR2 from the germline V gene are SGHNT and YYREEE (reference sequence). Trimming left V 0 bases short and J 8 bases short, with 18 bases between.

J is TRBJ2-3 and V is TRBV11-1, with 13 bases fitting TRBD2. V was clipped by 5 bases and J by 6 bases; unmatched bases: 8. Looked up from germline, CDR1 is SGHAT and CDR2 is FQDESV (reference sequence). The CDR3 extends over 16 amino acids. CDR3 residues: CASSHRTSGGWDTQYF. CDR3 DNA: TGTGCCAGCAGCCACCGGACTAGCGGGGGTTGGGATACGCAGTATTTT.

The rearrangement links TRBV5-6 to TRBJ2-3; 8 positions match TRBD1. The J segment lost 2 bases and the V segment lost 0 bases, leaving 2 bases of the junction unmatched. The V gene's germline CDR1 is SGHDT and CDR2 YYEEEE. The CDR3 totals 15 residues. The CDR3 here is CASSLGQGFTDTQYF. Written as DNA, the CDR3 is TGTGCCAGCAGCTTGGGACAGGGGTTCACAGATACGCAGTATTTT.

The chain couples TRBV19 to TRBJ2-5, with D perhaps TRBD1 (6 bases). V was clipped by 3 bases and J by 3 bases, with 11 bases between them. The germline V gene encodes CDR1 LNHDA and CDR2 SQIVND (reference sequence). The CDR3 consists of 14 residues. The CDR3 nucleotides read TGTGCCAGTAGTATCCGGCAGGGGAAAGAGACCCAGTACTTC. It translates to CASSIRQGKETQYF. The whole variable domain, filled in from reference TRBV19 and TRBJ2-5, reads DGGITQSPKYLFRKEGQNVTLSCEQNLNHDAMYWYRQDPGQGLRLIYYSQIVNDFQKGDIAEGYSVSREKKESFPLTVTSAQKNPTAFYLCASSIRQGKETQYFGPGTRLLVL.

The gene calls are TRBV11-2 and TRBJ2-3; 9 positions match TRBD1. With 0 bases clipped from V and 6 bases from J, the junction kept 4 bases outside the gene matches. The germline V gene encodes CDR1 SGHAT and CDR2 FQNNGV. The CDR3 runs 15 residues. Written as DNA, the CDR3 is TGTGCCAGCAGCTTAGATACAGGGGGCGGGGATACGCAGTATTTT. It is translated as CASSLDTGGGDTQYF. The entire variable domain, with the rest obtained from reference TRBV11-2 and TRBJ2-3, is as follows: EAGVAQSPRYKIIEKRQSVAFWCNPISGHATLYWYQQILGQGPKLLIQFQNNGVVDDSQLPKDRFSAERLKGVDSTLKIQPAKLEDSAVYLCASSLDTGGGDTQYFGPGTRLTVL.

The chain has TRBV7-2 and TRBJ1-6; 7 bases fit TRBD1. Trimming cost V 7 bases and J 8 bases; bases outside gene matches: 8. Germline V gives CDR1 SGHTA, CDR2 FQGNSA. The CDR3 is made up of 14 amino acids. CDR3 sequence (DNA): TGTGCCAGCACCAAGCGGACAGGAGATTCACCCCTCCACTTT. Protein: CASTKRTGDSPLHF.

The chain links TRBV7-9 to TRBJ1-5; 11 bases are shared with TRBD1. This CDR3 contains 15 residues. V was clipped by 5 bases and J by 6 bases; unmatched bases: 6. Germline CDR1 and CDR2: SEHNR and FQNEAQ (reference sequence). CDR3 nucleotides: TGTGCCAGCAGCCGTGCCGGGACAGGGGGTCAGCCCCAGCATTTT. Translated, it gives CASSRAGTGGQPQHF. The variable domain in full, completed from reference TRBV7-9 and TRBJ1-5, reads DTGVSQNPRHKITKRGQNVTFRCDPISEHNRLYWYRQTLGQGPEFLTYFQNEAQLEKSRLLSDRFSAERPKGSFSTLEIQRTEQGDSAMYLCASSRAGTGGQPQHFGDGTRLSIL.

This clone came up a few times. This rearrangement joins TRBV5-1 to TRBJ1-1, with D tentatively TRBD1 (5 bases). Trimming pared 6 bases from V and 0 bases from J, leaving 9 bases between. The CDR3 consists of 13 residues. The germline CDR1 and CDR2 sequences are SGHRS and YFSETQ. The CDR3 coding sequence is TGCGCCAGCAAGACAGTGTTGAACACTGAAGCTTTCTTT. This sequence encodes CASKTVLNTEAFF.

A single count supports this clone. The genes are TRBV19 and TRBJ1-2, with TRBD1 as a possible D gene (6 bases). Germline V gene data show CDR1 as LNHDA and CDR2 as SQIVND (reference sequence). V lost 4 bases to trimming and J lost 8 bases, with 14 bases between them. CDR3 length: 13 residues. CDR3 nucleotides: TGTGCCAGTAGTACCGACAGGCGTTGGGGCTACACCTTC. This encodes CASSTDRRWGYTF.

The V and J genes are TRBV10-1 and TRBJ1-4; the D gene is possibly TRBD1 (5 bases). This CDR3 comprises 13 residues. Trimming stripped 6 bases from V and 7 bases from J, with 12 bases between. CDR1 and CDR2 from the germline V gene are WNHNN and SYGVQD (reference sequence). The CDR3 sequence: CASSSTDSEKLFF. The CDR3 nucleotides read TGCGCCAGCAGCAGTACCGACAGTGAAAAACTGTTTTTT.

The CDR3 loop is CASSSGVSSYNEQFF. The CDR3 region has the DNA TGTGCCAGCAGTTCCGGGGTGAGCTCCTACAATGAGCAGTTCTTC. This chain uses TRBV27 with TRBJ2-1, with a tentative D call TRBD2 (5 bases). The CDR3 contains 15 residues. V was cut by 4 bases and J by 0 bases, with 10 bases left in between. Germline V CDR1 and CDR2: MNHEY, SMNVEV (reference sequence).

The chain recombines TRBV25-1 with TRBJ1-6; TRBD1 might be the D (6 bases). With 6 bases removed from V and 5 bases from J, the gap between germline ends came to 11 bases. The CDR3 extends over 14 amino acids. The germline V gene encodes CDR1 MGHDK and CDR2 SYGVNS. The CDR3 DNA follows: TGTGCCAGCAGGGTCACAGGGAATAATTCACCCCTCCACTTT. It codes for CASRVTGNNSPLHF.

CDR3 coding DNA: TGTGCCAGCAGCTTAAACCCTAGCGGGGGGGCAGTCAATGAGCAGTTCTTC. Residues: CASSLNPSGGAVNEQFF. The chain combines TRBV7-3 with TRBJ2-1; TRBD2 aligns across 12 bases. After removal of 1 base from V and 6 bases from J, the junction contained 7 bases not matched to a gene. CDR3 length equals 17 residues. Germline-derived CDR1 and CDR2 are SGHTA and FQGTGA.

The chain combines TRBV7-2 with TRBJ2-3; D assignment may be TRBD1 or TRBD2 (5 bases each). The germline V and J ends were trimmed by 11 bases and 0 bases, with 18 bases remaining between them. Per the germline V gene, CDR1 is SGHTA and CDR2 is FQGNSA. This CDR3 is 15 amino acids long. CDR3 protein: CASTGLGRSTDTQYF. The CDR3 DNA sequence: TGTGCCTCCACCGGACTGGGACGAAGCACAGATACGCAGTATTTT.

V gene TRBV10-3 combines with J gene TRBJ2-3; TRBD2 matches 12 bases. The length of the CDR3 is 15 residues. Germline CDR1 ENHRY, CDR2 SYGVKD. Trimming at V came to 10 bases and at J to 1 base, leaving 6 bases not matched to a gene. The CDR3 loop reads CATLLAGGGTDTQYF. Here the CDR3 DNA reads TGTGCCACCCTACTAGCGGGGGGAGGCACAGATACGCAGTATTTT.

This clone came up once. V usage is TRBV5-4 and J usage is TRBJ1-6; D is perhaps TRBD1 (6 bases). The CDR3 is made up of 17 amino acids. V lost 0 bases and J lost 9, with 19 bases in between. Germline CDR1 and CDR2: SGHNT and YYREEE (reference sequence). CDR3 region: CASSLGGRGGGFSPLHF. Here the CDR3 DNA reads TGTGCCAGCAGCTTGGGGGGGCGGGGCGGAGGGTTTTCACCCCTCCACTTT.